This TCR beta chain was captured by sequencing in a study of cytomegalovirus exposure and HLA in healthy donors. Study-wide results and limits: A prior analysis recorded that most TCR beta V segments were productive about 87% or about 30% of the time. Testing in vitro showed a few CMV-associated chains specific for CMV antigens. Relative to the approximately 700-donor mean, N-insertions were reportedly fewer in an Asian-associated ancestry cluster in a later analysis.

In the case of this clone: Antigen specificity is unknown.

PCR amplification relied on 60 Vbeta primers (plus 13 Jbeta primers). This table comes from immunoSEQ multiplex PCR, and its TCRdb copy is limited to in-frame clones, with some not included. The repertoire holds 150,000 to 200,000 clones, about 80% seen once, with 9.5% to 10% in the top ten. The germline V gene has CDR1 ENHRY and CDR2 SYGVKD. V lost 2 bases and J lost 1, with 15 bases in between. This CDR3 has 16 amino acids. This receptor was taken from a man between 18 and 35 years old in good health and CMV-seropositive. The sample comprised PBMCs. The rearrangement uses TRBV10-3 and TRBJ2-7; TRBD1 might be the D (6 bases). DNA for the CDR3: TGTGCCATCAGTGAGCCCCGTCAGGGGCCTTCCTACGAGCAGTACTTC. Translated, it gives CAISEPRQGPSYEQYF.